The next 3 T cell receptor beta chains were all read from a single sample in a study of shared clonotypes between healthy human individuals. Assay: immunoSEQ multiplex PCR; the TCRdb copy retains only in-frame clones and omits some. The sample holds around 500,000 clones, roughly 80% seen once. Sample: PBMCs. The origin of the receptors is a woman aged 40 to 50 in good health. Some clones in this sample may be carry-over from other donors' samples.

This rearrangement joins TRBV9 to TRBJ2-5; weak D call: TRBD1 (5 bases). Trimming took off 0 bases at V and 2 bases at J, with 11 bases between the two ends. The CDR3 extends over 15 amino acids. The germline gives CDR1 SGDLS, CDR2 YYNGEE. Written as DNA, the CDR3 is TGTGCCAGCAGCGTAGCCCCAGACAGTCAAGAGACCCAGTACTTC. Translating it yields CASSVAPDSQETQYF.

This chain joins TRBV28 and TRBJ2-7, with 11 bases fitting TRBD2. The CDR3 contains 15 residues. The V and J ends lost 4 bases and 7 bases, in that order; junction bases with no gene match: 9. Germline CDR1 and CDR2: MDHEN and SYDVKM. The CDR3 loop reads CASSSLTSGVFEQYF. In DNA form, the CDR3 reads TGTGCCAGCAGTTCTTTGACTAGCGGGGTCTTTGAGCAGTACTTC. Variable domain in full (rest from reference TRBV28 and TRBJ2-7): DVKVTQSSRYLVKRTGEKVFLECVQDMDHENMFWYRQDPGLGLRLIYFSYDVKMKEKGDIPEGYSVSREKKERFSLILESASTNQTSMYLCASSSLTSGVFEQYFGPGTRLTVT.

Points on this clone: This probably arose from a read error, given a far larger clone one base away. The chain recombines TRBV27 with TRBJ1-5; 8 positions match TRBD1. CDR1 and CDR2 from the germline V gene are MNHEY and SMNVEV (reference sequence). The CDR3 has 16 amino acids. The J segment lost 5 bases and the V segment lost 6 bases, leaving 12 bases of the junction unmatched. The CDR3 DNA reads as TGTGCCAGCAGCTACTTGCGGACAGGGCGGTATCAGCCCCAGCATTTT. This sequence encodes CASSYLRTGRYQPQHF.